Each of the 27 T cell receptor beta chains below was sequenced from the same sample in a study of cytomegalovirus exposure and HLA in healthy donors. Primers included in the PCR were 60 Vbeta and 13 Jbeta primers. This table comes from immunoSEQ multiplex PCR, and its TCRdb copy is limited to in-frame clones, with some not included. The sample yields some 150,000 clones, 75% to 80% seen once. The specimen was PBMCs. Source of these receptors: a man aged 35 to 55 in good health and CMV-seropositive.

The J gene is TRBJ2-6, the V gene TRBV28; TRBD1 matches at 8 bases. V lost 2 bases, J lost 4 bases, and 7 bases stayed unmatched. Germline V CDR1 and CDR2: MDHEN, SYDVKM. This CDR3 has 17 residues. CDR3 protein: CASSLVQGVNGANVLTF. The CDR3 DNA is TGTGCCAGCAGTTTAGTACAGGGGGTGAACGGGGCCAACGTCCTGACTTTC.

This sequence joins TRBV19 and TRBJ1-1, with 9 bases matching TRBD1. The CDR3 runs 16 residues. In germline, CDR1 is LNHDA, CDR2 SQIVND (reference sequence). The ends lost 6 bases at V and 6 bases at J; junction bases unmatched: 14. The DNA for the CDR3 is TGTGCCAGTAGGACCGGGACAGGGCTGGGTCAGGCTGAAGCTTTCTTT. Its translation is CASRTGTGLGQAEAFF.

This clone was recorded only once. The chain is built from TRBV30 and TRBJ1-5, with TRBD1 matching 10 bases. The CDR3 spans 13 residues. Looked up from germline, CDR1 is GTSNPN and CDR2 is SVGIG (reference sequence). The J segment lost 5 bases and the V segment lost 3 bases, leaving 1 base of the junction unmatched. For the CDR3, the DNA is TGTGCCTGGAGGGGACAGGGGCATCAGCCCCAGCATTTT. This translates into CAWRGQGHQPQHF.

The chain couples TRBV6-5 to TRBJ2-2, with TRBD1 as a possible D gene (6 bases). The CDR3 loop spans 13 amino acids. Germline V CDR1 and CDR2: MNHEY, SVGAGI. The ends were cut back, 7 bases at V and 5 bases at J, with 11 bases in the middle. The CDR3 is CASNNQGTGELFF. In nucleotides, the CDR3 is TGTGCCAGCAACAATCAGGGGACCGGGGAGCTGTTTTTT.

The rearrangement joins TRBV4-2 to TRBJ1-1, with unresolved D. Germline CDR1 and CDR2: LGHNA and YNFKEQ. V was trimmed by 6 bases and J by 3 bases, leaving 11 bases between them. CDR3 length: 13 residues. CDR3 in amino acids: CASRTVEDTEAFF. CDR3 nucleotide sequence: TGTGCCAGCAGAACTGTCGAAGACACTGAAGCTTTCTTT.

CDR3: CASSPHYEQYF. The CDR3 nucleotides read TGTGCCAGCAGTCCCCATTACGAGCAGTACTTC. The V gene is TRBV28, the J gene TRBJ2-7; no clear D gene. The V gene's germline CDR1 is MDHEN and CDR2 SYDVKM. V was clipped by 5 bases and J by 4 bases, with 6 bases between them. CDR3 length: 11 residues.

As DNA, the CDR3 is TGTGCCATCAGTGAGGGGCAGGGCTATGGCTACACCTTC. This sequence encodes CAISEGQGYGYTF. V usage is TRBV10-3 and J usage is TRBJ1-2, with D tentatively TRBD1 (5 bases). This CDR3 has 13 amino acids. The V and J ends lost 2 bases and 4 bases respectively, with 8 bases between them. Germline lookup yields CDR1 ENHRY and CDR2 SYGVKD.

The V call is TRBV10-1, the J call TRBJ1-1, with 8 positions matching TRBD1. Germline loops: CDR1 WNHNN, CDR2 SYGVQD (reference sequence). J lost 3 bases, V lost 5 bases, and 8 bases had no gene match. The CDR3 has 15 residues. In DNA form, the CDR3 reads TGCGCCAGCAGTCCCGGGACAGGTGCAGACACTGAAGCTTTCTTT. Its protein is CASSPGTGADTEAFF.

The CDR3 sequence is CASSRSGSGDTQYF. CDR3 nucleotides: TGTGCCAGCAGCCGAAGCGGGAGTGGGGATACGCAGTATTTT. This sequence joins TRBV7-9 and TRBJ2-3; TRBD2 aligns across 8 bases. The CDR3 covers 14 residues. The ends lost 5 bases at V and 6 bases at J; junction bases unmatched: 7. The germline V gene encodes CDR1 SEHNR and CDR2 FQNEAQ (reference sequence).

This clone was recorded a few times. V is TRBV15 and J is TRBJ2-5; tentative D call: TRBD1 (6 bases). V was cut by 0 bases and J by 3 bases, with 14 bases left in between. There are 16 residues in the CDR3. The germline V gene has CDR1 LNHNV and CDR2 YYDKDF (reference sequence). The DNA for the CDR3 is TGTGCCACCAGCAGAGATGTATCAGGGGCGAAAGAGACCCAGTACTTC. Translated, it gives CATSRDVSGAKETQYF.

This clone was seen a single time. CDR3 region: CASSAQSPGANVLTF. In nucleotides, the CDR3 is TGTGCCAGCAGCGCCCAGTCCCCTGGGGCCAACGTCCTGACTTTC. The V and J genes are TRBV9 and TRBJ2-6; D is unclear. There are 15 residues in the CDR3. From germline, CDR1 is SGDLS and CDR2 YYNGEE. The germline V and J ends were trimmed by 3 bases and 2 bases, with 9 bases remaining between them.

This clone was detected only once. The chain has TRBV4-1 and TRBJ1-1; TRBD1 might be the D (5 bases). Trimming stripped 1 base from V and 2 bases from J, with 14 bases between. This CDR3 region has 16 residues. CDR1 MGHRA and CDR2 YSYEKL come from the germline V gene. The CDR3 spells CASSQAPAGGNTEAFF. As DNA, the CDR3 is TGCGCCAGCAGCCAAGCACCCGCGGGGGGAAACACTGAAGCTTTCTTT.

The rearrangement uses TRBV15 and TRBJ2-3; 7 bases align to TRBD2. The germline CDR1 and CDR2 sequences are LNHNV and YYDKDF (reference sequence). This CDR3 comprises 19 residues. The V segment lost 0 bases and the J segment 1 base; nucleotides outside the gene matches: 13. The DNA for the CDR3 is TGTGCCACCAGCAGAGATTTCTCGCTAGGACTAGATCGCACAGATACGCAGTATTTT. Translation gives CATSRDFSLGLDRTDTQYF.

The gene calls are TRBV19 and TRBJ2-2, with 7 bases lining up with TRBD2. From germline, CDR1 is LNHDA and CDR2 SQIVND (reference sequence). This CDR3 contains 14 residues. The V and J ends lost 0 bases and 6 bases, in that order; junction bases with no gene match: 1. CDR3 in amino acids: CASSIDRGAGELFF. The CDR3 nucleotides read TGTGCCAGTAGTATAGATCGGGGGGCCGGGGAGCTGTTTTTT.

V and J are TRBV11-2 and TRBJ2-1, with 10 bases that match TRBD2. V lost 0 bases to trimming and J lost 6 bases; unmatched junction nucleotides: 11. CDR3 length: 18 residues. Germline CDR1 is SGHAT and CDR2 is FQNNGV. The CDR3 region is CASSLETSGVFLGNEQFF. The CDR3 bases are TGTGCCAGCAGCTTAGAAACTAGCGGGGTCTTCTTGGGCAATGAGCAGTTCTTC.

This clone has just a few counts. The CDR3 sequence: CASSELEAFF. The CDR3 DNA follows: TGTGCCAGCAGTGAACTGGAAGCTTTCTTT. The chain employs TRBV2 and TRBJ1-1; D gene uncertain. Between the trimmed V and J ends, which lost 2 bases and 8 bases, there was a span of 3 bases. Per germline, CDR1 SNHLY and CDR2 FYNNEI. This CDR3 has 10 amino acids.

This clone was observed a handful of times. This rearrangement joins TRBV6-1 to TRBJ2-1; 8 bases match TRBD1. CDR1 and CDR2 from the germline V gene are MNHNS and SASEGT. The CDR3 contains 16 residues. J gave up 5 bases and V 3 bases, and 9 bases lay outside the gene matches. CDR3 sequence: CASSDWTGRIDNEQFF. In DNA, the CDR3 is TGTGCCAGCAGTGACTGGACAGGGAGAATAGACAATGAGCAGTTCTTC.

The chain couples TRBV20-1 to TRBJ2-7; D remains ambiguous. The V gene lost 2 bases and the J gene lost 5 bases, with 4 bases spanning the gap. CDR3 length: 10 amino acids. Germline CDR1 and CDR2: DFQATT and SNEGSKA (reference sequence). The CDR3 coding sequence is TGCAGTGCTAGACTAGACGAGCAGTACTTC. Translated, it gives CSARLDEQYF.

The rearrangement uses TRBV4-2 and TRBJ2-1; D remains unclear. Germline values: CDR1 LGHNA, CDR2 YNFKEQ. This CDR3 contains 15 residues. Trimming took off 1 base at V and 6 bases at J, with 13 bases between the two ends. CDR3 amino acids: CASSQASGPPNEQFF. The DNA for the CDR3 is TGTGCCAGCAGCCAAGCGTCGGGTCCCCCCAATGAGCAGTTCTTC.

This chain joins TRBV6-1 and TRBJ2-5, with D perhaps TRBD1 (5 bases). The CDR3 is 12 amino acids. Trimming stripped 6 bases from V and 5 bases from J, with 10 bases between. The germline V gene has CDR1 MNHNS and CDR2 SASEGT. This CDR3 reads CASSRVGETQYF. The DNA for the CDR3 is TGTGCCAGCAGCAGGGTCGGGGAGACCCAGTACTTC.

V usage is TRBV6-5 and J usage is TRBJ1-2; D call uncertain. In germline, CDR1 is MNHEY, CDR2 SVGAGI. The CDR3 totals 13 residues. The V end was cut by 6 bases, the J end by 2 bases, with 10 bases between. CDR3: CASRLTENYGYTF. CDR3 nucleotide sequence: TGTGCCAGCAGATTAACAGAGAACTATGGCTACACCTTC.

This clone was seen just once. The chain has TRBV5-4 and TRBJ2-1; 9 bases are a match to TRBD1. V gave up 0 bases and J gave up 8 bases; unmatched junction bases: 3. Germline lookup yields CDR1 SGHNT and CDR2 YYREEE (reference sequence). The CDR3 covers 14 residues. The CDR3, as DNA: TGTGCCAGCAGCTTGGAAAGGACAGGGGATGAGCAGTTCTTC. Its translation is CASSLERTGDEQFF.

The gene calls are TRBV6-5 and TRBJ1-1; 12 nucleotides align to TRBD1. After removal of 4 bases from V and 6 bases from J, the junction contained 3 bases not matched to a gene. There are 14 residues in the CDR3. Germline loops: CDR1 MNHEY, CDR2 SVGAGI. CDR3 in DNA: TGTGCCAGCAGTTCCGGGACAGGGGGCTCTGAAGCTTTCTTT. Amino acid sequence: CASSSGTGGSEAFF.

The CDR3 sequence is CASGYSYQETQYF. CDR3 nucleotide sequence: TGTGCCAGCGGGTACAGCTACCAAGAGACCCAGTACTTC. The V call is TRBV28, the J call TRBJ2-5; D not certain. Trimming took off 8 bases at V and 0 bases at J, with 10 bases between the two ends. The CDR3 has 13 residues. Germline CDR1 MDHEN, CDR2 SYDVKM. Based on the CDR3 plus reference TRBV28 and TRBJ2-5, the full variable domain is DVKVTQSSRYLVKRTGEKVFLECVQDMDHENMFWYRQDPGLGLRLIYFSYDVKMKEKGDIPEGYSVSREKKERFSLILESASTNQTSMYLCASGYSYQETQYFGPGTRLLVL.

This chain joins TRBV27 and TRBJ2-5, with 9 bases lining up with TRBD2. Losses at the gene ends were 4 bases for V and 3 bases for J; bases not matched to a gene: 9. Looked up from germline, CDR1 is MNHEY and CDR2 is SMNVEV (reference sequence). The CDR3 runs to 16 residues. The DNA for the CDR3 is TGTGCCAGCAGTTCCACAGGACTAGCGCCTAAAGAGACCCAGTACTTC. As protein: CASSSTGLAPKETQYF.

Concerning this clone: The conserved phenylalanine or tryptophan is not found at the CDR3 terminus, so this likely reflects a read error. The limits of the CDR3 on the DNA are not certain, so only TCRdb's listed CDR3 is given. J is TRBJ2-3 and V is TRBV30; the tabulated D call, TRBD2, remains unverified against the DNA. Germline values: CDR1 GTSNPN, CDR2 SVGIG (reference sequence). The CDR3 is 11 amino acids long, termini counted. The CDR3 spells CAWSASGGRGL.

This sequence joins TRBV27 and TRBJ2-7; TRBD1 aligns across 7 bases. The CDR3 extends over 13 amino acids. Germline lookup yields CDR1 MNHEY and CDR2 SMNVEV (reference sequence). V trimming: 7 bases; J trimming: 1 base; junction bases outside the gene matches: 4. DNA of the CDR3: TGTGCCAGCACCGAGACAGGGTCCTACGAGCAGTACTTC. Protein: CASTETGSYEQYF.